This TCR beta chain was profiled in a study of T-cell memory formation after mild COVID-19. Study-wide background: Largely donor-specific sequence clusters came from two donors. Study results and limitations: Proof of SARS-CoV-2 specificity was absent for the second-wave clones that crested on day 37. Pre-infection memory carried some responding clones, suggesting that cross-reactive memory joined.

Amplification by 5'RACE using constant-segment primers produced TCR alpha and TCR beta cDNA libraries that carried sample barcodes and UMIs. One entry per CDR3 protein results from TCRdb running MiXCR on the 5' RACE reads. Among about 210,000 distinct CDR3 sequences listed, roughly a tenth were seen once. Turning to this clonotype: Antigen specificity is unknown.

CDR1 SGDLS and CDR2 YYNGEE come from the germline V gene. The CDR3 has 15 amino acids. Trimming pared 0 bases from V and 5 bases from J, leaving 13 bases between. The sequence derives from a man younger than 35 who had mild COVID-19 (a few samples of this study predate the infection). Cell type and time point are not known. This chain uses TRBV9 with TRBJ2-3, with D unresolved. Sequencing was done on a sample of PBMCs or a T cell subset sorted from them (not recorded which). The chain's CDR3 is CASSVGWDGEDTQYF. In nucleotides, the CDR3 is TGTGCCAGCAGCGTAGGGTGGGATGGAGAAGATACGCAGTATTTT.